This T cell receptor (beta chain) was recovered during a study of blood T cells in healthy people across ages. CDR1 is MNHEY and CDR2 is SMNVEV in the germline V gene (reference sequence). The CDR3 totals 15 residues. V gave up 6 bases and J gave up 2 bases; unmatched junction bases: 6. Comments on this clonotype: Antigen unknown.

The use of a sample-barcoded 5' primer and a J-beta primer mix characterized a second PCR of roughly 6 to 11 cycles. TCRdb used MiXCR to reprocess the 5' RACE reads, holding one entry per CDR3 protein. In the table there are 1.6 million or so distinct CDR3 sequences, roughly 32% of which are singletons. Points from the study as a whole: It was not possible, with unsorted PBMCs, to conclusively compare naive and antigen-experienced cells.

The gene calls are TRBV27 and TRBJ2-3, with TRBD2 matching 9 bases. The specimen sequenced was blood. The sequence came from a woman aged 25 to 39 in good health. The chain's CDR3 is CASRALAGITDTQYF. Here the CDR3 DNA reads TGTGCCAGCAGAGCTCTAGCGGGGATCACAGATACGCAGTATTTT.